This T cell receptor beta chain was obtained from a study of OX40 agonist ivuxolimab in advanced cancers. Study summary: Six ivuxolimab dose levels, 0.01 to 10 mg/kg, were given intravenously every 2 weeks. There were three patients with partial responses, one having hepatocellular carcinoma and two cutaneous melanoma.

Enrollment shut out patients with autoimmune disease history or systemic immunosuppression. CDR1 SQVTM and CDR2 ANQGSEA come from the germline V gene. The CDR3 has 10 amino acids. V lost 3 bases and J lost 10, with 6 bases in between. Clones were read by immunoSEQ multiplex PCR, and TCRdb kept only the in-frame ones, dropping some. The sample includes 40,000 to 45,000 clones, about 80% of them seen just once. The source was CD4+ or CD8+ T cells sorted from blood, collected in a trial of the OX40 agonist ivuxolimab. V gene TRBV29-1 combines with J gene TRBJ1-4; D is uncertain. The clonotype comes from an adult with an advanced solid tumor such as melanoma, head and neck, liver or kidney cancer. The CDR3 DNA reads as TGCAGCGTTGAGGATTCAAAACTGTTTTTT. Translating gives CSVEDSKLFF.